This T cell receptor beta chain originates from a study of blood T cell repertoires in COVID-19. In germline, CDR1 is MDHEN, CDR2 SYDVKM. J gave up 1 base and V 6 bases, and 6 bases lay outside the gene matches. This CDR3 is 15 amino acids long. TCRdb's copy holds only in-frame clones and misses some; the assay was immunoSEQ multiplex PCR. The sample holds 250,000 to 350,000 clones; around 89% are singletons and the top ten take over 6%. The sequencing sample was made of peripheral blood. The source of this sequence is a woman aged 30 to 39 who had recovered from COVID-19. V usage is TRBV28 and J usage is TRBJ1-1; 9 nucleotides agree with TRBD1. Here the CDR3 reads CASRQQGAGNTEAFF. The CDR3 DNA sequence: TGTGCCAGCAGGCAACAGGGGGCGGGGAACACTGAAGCTTTCTTT.